The following is a TCR beta chain sequence with its context. Its cognate antigen is unknown. This sample was included in a study of cytomegalovirus exposure and HLA in healthy donors. The overall study: The approximately 130 validation repertoires and the 666 first-cohort repertoires shared a platform, a later analysis reported. The study's findings and limits: Most sequenced TCRs were rare (though some public TCRs occurred in many donors).

The CDR3 has 14 amino acids. Germline trimming cut 8 bases from V and 5 bases from J; bases unmatched to any gene: 8. Germline V gene data show CDR1 as WNHNN and CDR2 as SYGVQD (reference sequence). The method was immunoSEQ multiplex PCR; TCRdb's version includes in-frame clones alone and lacks a portion of them. This table has roughly 250,000 clones, 75% to 90% appearing once. The sequence was collected from a woman aged 30 to 39 in good health and CMV-seropositive. Sequencing input: PBMCs. The rearrangement links TRBV10-1 to TRBJ2-3; 9 bases line up with TRBD1. The CDR3, as DNA: TGCGCCAGCGCCCGGGACAGGGCGAAAGATACGCAGTATTTT. Protein: CASARDRAKDTQYF.